Included here is one TCR beta chain sequence, with context. The antigen remains undetermined. Method: immunoSEQ multiplex PCR; TCRdb's copy keeps in-frame clones and lacks some. The sample has around 2,100,000 clones, about 95% seen once. The CDR3 is made up of 16 amino acids. V was cut by 3 bases and J by 8 bases, with 19 bases left in between. The germline gives CDR1 KGHSH, CDR2 LQKENI. This sample is drawn from a study of shared clonotypes between healthy human individuals. Naive CD8 populations comprised CD45RO-negative cells positively selected for CCR7, excluding terminally differentiated effector memory CD45RA+ cells. Study-level points and caveats: Naive CD4 clonotype sharing across a handful of donors was 5% to 6%.

This clonotype originated in a young man in good health. The chain uses TRBV18 and TRBJ1-4, with D perhaps matching TRBD1 (5 bases). Material for sequencing was naive CD8+ T cells sorted from blood. CDR3 coding DNA: TGTGCCAGCTCACCGGGACCGGGCCTAGAAAGGGAAAAACTGTTTTTT. Its translation is CASSPGPGLEREKLFF.